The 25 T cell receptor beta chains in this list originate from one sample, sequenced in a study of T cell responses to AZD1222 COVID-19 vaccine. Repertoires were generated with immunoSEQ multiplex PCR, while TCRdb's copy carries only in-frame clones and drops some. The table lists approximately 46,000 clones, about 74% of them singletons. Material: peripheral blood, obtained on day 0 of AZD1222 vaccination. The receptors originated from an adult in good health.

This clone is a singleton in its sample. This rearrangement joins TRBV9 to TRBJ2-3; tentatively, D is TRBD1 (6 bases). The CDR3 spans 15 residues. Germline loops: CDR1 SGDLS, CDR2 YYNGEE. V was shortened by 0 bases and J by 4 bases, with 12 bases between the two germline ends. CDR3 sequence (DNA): TGTGCCAGCAGCGTAGAGGGCAGGGGAGCAGATACGCAGTATTTT. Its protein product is CASSVEGRGADTQYF.

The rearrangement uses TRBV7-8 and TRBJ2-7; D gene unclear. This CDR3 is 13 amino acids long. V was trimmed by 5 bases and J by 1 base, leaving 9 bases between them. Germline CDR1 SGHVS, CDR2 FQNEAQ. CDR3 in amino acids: CASSETISYEQYF. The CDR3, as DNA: TGTGCCAGCAGCGAGACAATTTCCTACGAGCAGTACTTC.

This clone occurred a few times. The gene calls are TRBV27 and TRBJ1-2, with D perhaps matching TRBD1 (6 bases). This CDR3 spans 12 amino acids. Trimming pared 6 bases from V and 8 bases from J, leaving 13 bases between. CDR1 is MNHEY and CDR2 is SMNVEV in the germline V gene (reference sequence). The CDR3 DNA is TGTGCCAGCAGGGATGACAGGTTCGGCTACACCTTC. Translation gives CASRDDRFGYTF.

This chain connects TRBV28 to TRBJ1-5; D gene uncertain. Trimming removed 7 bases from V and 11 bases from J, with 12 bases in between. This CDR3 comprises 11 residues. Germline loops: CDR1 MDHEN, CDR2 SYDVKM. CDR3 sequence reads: CASMGFGTQHF. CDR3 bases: TGTGCCAGCATGGGGTTTGGGACCCAGCATTTT.

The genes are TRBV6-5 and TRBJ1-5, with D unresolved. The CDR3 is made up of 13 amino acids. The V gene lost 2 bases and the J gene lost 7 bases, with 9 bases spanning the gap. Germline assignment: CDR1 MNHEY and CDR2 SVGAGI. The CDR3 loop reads CASSYGSEQPQHF. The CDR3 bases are TGTGCCAGCAGTTACGGGTCAGAACAGCCCCAGCATTTT.

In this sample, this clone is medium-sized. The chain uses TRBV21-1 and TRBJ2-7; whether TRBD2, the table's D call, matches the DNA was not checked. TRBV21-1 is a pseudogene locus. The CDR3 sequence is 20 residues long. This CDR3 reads CASTSDRRLAGSHFSYEQYV. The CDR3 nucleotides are TGTGCCAGCACCTCGGACCGTCGACTAGCGGGGTCCCATTTCTCCTACGAGCAGTACGTC.

CDR3 sequence (DNA): TGTGCCAGCAGCGTAGAGGGTAACAGGGGGCCTGGAAACACCATATATTTT. Protein sequence: CASSVEGNRGPGNTIYF. The genes are TRBV9 and TRBJ1-3; 9 bases match TRBD1. This CDR3 has 17 residues. Trimming cost V 0 bases and J 2 bases; bases outside gene matches: 6. Germline CDR1 reads SGDLS; CDR2 reads YYNGEE.

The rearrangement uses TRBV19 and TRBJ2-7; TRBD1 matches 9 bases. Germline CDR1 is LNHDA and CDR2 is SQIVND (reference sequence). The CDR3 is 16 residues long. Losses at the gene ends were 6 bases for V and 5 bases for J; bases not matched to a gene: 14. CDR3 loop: CASSPRDRESRHEQYF. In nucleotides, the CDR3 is TGTGCCAGTAGCCCCCGGGACAGGGAATCTCGCCACGAGCAGTACTTC.

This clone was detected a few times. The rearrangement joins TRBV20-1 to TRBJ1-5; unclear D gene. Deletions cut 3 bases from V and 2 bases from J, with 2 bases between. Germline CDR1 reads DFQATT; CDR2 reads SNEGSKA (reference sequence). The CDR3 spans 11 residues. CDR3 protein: CSASGNQPQHF. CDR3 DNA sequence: TGCAGTGCTAGCGGCAATCAGCCCCAGCATTTT.

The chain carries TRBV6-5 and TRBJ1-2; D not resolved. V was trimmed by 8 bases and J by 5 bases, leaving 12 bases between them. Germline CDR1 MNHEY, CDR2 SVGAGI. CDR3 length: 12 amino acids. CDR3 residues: CASGVPGYGYTF. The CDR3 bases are TGTGCCAGCGGGGTCCCTGGGTATGGCTACACCTTC.

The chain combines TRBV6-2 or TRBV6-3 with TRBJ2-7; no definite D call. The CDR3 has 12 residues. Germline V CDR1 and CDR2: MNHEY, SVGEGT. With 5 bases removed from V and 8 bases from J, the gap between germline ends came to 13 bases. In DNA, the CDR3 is TGTGCCAGCAGTCAACCCCCTAGTAAGCAGTACTTC. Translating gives CASSQPPSKQYF.

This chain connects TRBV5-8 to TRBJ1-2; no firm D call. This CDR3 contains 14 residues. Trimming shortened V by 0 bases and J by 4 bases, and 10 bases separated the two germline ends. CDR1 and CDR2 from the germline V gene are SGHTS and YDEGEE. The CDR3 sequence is CASSLAYEGYGYTF. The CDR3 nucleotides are TGTGCCAGCAGCTTGGCCTATGAAGGCTATGGCTACACCTTC.

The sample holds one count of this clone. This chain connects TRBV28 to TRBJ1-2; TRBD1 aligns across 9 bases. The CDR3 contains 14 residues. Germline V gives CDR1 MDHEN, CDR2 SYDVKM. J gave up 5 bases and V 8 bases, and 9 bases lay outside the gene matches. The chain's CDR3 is CASGSGGQGYGYTF. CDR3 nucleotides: TGTGCCAGCGGGTCCGGTGGACAGGGGTATGGCTACACCTTC.

The CDR3: CASSSAWGGTEQYF. The CDR3 DNA is TGTGCCAGCAGCTCCGCCTGGGGAGGGACCGAGCAGTACTTC. V usage is TRBV11-2 and J usage is TRBJ2-7; 7 positions agree with TRBD2. The CDR3 is 14 amino acids. CDR1 is SGHAT, CDR2 FQNNGV, per germline. V lost 4 bases to trimming and J lost 6 bases; unmatched junction nucleotides: 9. The full variable domain, with the rest looked up from reference TRBV11-2 and TRBJ2-7, is EAGVAQSPRYKIIEKRQSVAFWCNPISGHATLYWYQQILGQGPKLLIQFQNNGVVDDSQLPKDRFSAERLKGVDSTLKIQPAKLEDSAVYLCASSSAWGGTEQYFGPGTRLTVT.

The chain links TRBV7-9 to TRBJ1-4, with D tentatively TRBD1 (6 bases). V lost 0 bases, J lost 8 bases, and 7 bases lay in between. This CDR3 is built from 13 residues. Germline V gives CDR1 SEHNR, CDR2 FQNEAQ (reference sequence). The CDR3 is CASSLAGTEKLFF. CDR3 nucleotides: TGTGCCAGCAGCTTAGCCGGGACAGAAAAACTGTTTTTT.

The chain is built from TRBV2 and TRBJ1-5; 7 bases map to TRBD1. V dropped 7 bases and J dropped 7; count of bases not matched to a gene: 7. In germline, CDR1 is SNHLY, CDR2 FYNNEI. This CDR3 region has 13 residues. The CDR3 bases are TGTGCCAGCACCTCAGGGGGTTGGCAGCCCCAGCATTTT. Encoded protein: CASTSGGWQPQHF.

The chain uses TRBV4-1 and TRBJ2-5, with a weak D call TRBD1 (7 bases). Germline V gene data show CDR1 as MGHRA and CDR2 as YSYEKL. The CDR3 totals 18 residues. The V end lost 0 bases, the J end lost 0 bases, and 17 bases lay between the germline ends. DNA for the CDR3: TGCGCCAGCAGCCAAGAGAGGGGGCCAGGGGGGTACCAAGAGACCCAGTACTTC. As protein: CASSQERGPGGYQETQYF.

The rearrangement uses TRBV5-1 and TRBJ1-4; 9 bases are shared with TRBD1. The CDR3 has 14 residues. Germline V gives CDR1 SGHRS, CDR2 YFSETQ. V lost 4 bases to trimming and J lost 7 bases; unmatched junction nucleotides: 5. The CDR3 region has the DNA TGCGCCAGCAGCCCACAGGGGGCCGGTGAAAAACTGTTTTTT. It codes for CASSPQGAGEKLFF.

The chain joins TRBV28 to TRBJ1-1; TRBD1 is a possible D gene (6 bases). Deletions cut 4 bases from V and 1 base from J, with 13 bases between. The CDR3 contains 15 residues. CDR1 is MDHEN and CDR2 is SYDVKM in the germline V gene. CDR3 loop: CASSSPGHSNTEAFF. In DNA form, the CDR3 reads TGTGCCAGCAGTTCACCGGGACATTCGAACACTGAAGCTTTCTTT.

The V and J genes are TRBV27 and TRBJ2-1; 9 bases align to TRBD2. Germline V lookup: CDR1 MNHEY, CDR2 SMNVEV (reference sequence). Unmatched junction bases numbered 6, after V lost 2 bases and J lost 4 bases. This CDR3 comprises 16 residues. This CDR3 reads CASSLAGGARYNEQFF. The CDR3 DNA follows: TGTGCCAGCAGTTTAGCGGGAGGGGCGAGGTACAATGAGCAGTTCTTC.

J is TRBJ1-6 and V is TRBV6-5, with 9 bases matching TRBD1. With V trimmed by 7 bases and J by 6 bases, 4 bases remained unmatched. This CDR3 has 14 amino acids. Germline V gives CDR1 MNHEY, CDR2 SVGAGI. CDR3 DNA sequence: TGTGCCAGCACAACAGGGGGCGTTAATTCACCCCTCCACTTT. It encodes CASTTGGVNSPLHF.

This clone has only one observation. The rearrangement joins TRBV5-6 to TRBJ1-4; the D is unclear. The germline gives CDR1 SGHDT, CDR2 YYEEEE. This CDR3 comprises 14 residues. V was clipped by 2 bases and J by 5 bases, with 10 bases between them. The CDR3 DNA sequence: TGTGCCAGCAGCTTCGGACGGTTAAATGAAAAACTGTTTTTT. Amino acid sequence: CASSFGRLNEKLFF. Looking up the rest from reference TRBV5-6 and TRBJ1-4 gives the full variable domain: DAGVTQSPTHLIKTRGQQVTLRCSPKSGHDTVSWYQQALGQGPQFIFQYYEEEERQRGNFPDRFSGHQFPNYSSELNVNALLLGDSALYLCASSFGRLNEKLFFGSGTQLSVL.

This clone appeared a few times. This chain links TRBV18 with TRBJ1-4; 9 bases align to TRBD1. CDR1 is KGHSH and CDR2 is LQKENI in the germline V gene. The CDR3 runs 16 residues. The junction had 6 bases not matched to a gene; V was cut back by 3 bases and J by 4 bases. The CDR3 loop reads CASSPETGGLNEKLFF. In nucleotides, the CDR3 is TGTGCCAGCTCACCGGAAACAGGGGGCCTTAATGAAAAACTGTTTTTT.

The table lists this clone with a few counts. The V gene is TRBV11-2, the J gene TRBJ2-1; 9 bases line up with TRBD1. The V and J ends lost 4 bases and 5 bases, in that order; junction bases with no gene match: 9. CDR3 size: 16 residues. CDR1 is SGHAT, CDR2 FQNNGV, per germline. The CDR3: CASSSTGGTRDNEQFF. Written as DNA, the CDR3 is TGTGCCAGCAGCTCGACAGGGGGTACGAGGGACAATGAGCAGTTCTTC. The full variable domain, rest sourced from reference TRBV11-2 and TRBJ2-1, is EAGVAQSPRYKIIEKRQSVAFWCNPISGHATLYWYQQILGQGPKLLIQFQNNGVVDDSQLPKDRFSAERLKGVDSTLKIQPAKLEDSAVYLCASSSTGGTRDNEQFFGPGTRLTVL.

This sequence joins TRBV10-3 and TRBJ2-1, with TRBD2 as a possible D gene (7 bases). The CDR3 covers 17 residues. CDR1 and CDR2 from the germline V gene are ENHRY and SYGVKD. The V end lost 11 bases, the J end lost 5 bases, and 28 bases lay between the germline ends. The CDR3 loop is CAFADSHTGGRDNEQFF. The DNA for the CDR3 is TGTGCCTTTGCGGACAGCCACACGGGGGGCCGAGACAATGAGCAGTTCTTC.